The 10 T cell receptor beta chains below all came from one sample that was sequenced in a study of blood T cell repertoires in COVID-19. This table comes from immunoSEQ multiplex PCR, and its TCRdb copy is limited to in-frame clones, with some not included. The sample has approximately 200,000 clones, roughly 80% seen once. The sequencing input was peripheral blood. Source of these receptors: a woman in her fifties or sixties with acute or convalescent COVID-19.

This sequence joins TRBV21-1 and TRBJ2-7; TRBD2 was called by the table and not checked on the DNA. TRBV21-1 is a recognized pseudogene. The CDR3 is 14 amino acids. The CDR3: CASNSGQSSYEQYF. CDR3 bases: TGTGCCAGCAATAGCGGGCAAAGCTCCTACGAGCAGTACTTC.

This clone was detected a few times. The chain uses TRBV9 and TRBJ2-2; D is ambiguous. In germline, CDR1 is SGDLS, CDR2 YYNGEE. This CDR3 contains 13 residues. The V end was cut by 4 bases, the J end by 6 bases, with 10 bases between. This CDR3 reads CASSPRVAGELFF. The CDR3 DNA sequence: TGTGCCAGCAGCCCGAGAGTGGCCGGGGAGCTGTTTTTT.

Written as DNA, the CDR3 is TGTGCCAGCAGCCTTCGAGGGGATACGCAGTATTTT. This codes for CASSLRGDTQYF. V usage is TRBV6-5 and J usage is TRBJ2-3, with a tentative D call TRBD2 (5 bases). Trimming pared 6 bases from V and 6 bases from J, leaving 10 bases between. Germline V gene sequence: CDR1 MNHEY, CDR2 SVGAGI. The CDR3 has 12 residues.

This sequence joins TRBV5-6 and TRBJ1-2, with 8 bases identical to TRBD1. Germline V CDR1 and CDR2: SGHDT, YYEEEE. With 4 bases clipped from V and 8 bases from J, the junction kept 7 bases outside the gene matches. The CDR3 consists of 13 residues. In DNA, the CDR3 is TGTGCCAGCAGCCCTCGGACAGGGAAGGGCTACACCTTC. It yields the protein CASSPRTGKGYTF.

This chain joins TRBV5-1 and TRBJ2-2; 11 bases line up with TRBD2. Germline V gives CDR1 SGHRS, CDR2 YFSETQ. The CDR3 has 16 amino acids. The trim removed 4 bases at V and 2 bases at J, leaving 4 bases unmatched. The CDR3, as DNA: TGCGCCAGCAGCACGCTAGCGGGGGGCAACACCGGGGAGCTGTTTTTT. As protein: CASSTLAGGNTGELFF.

The rearrangement links TRBV24-1 to TRBJ1-2; D not certain. Germline V gene lookup returns CDR1 KGHDR and CDR2 SFDVKD. The CDR3 runs to 14 residues. V lost 0 bases, J lost 4 bases, and 8 bases lay in between. The CDR3: CATSDLVRSYGYTF. The CDR3 DNA follows: TGTGCCACCAGTGATTTGGTCAGAAGCTATGGCTACACCTTC.

V is TRBV27 and J is TRBJ1-1; D is uncertain. The CDR3 runs 11 residues. The V gene lost 7 bases and the J gene lost 5 bases, with 8 bases spanning the gap. Germline CDR1 reads MNHEY; CDR2 reads SMNVEV (reference sequence). This chain's CDR3 is CASTGETEAFF. Written as DNA, the CDR3 is TGTGCCAGCACCGGGGAGACTGAAGCTTTCTTT.

The sample holds a few counts of this clone. The rearrangement links TRBV11-1 to TRBJ1-6; D is ambiguous. The length of the CDR3 is 15 residues. V was trimmed by 5 bases and J by 7 bases, leaving 15 bases between them. In germline, CDR1 is SGHAT, CDR2 FQDESV (reference sequence). CDR3 protein: CASSRTRAGNSPLHF. Here the CDR3 DNA reads TGTGCCAGCAGCCGAACTCGGGCGGGCAATTCACCCCTCCACTTT.

J is TRBJ1-4 and V is TRBV5-6; D not resolved. V was clipped by 7 bases and J by 3 bases, with 13 bases between them. This CDR3 is built from 14 residues. In germline, CDR1 is SGHDT, CDR2 YYEEEE. The CDR3 nucleotides read TGTGCCAGCGTCTTCCGGGGAGCTAATGAAAAACTGTTTTTT. Translated: CASVFRGANEKLFF.

This clone was counted a single time. This chain links TRBV2 with TRBJ2-2; 10 nucleotides line up with TRBD2. The CDR3 length is 14 residues. V lost 11 bases to trimming and J lost 4 bases; unmatched junction nucleotides: 7. CDR1 SNHLY and CDR2 FYNNEI come from the germline V gene. CDR3 in DNA: TGTGCCTTCCAGACTAGCGGGTCCACCGGGGAGCTGTTTTTT. It specifies CAFQTSGSTGELFF.